These 25 T cell receptor beta chains were all obtained from the same sample, sequenced in a study of blood T cell repertoires in COVID-19. Assay used: immunoSEQ multiplex PCR; TCRdb lists only in-frame clones, some missing. The table has roughly 330,000 clones, 88% seen once; the top ten hold over 4.5%. The sequencing sample was made of PBMCs or T cells enriched from blood (not recorded which). These receptors came from a man younger than 45 who had recovered from COVID-19.

This rearrangement joins TRBV3-1 (or the pseudogene TRBV3-2) to TRBJ1-6; D is uncertain. The V gene's germline CDR1 is LGHDT and CDR2 YNNKEL (reference sequence). The CDR3 extends over 17 amino acids. The V and J ends lost 0 bases and 6 bases respectively, with 15 bases between them. Here the CDR3 reads CASSQEGVFNINSPLHF. The CDR3 DNA follows: TGTGCCAGCAGCCAAGAGGGCGTTTTTAACATTAATTCACCCCTCCACTTT.

This rearrangement joins TRBV11-3 to TRBJ2-2, with D possibly matching TRBD1 (6 bases). Germline CDR1 SGHNT, CDR2 YENEEA. The CDR3 length is 15 residues. The ends were cut back, 5 bases at V and 4 bases at J, with 14 bases in the middle. The CDR3 sequence: CASSQGRGGTGELFF. The CDR3 region has the DNA TGTGCCAGCAGCCAGGGCAGGGGCGGCACCGGGGAGCTGTTTTTT.

The chain uses TRBV28 and TRBJ1-5, with D uncertain. V lost 6 bases and J 0 bases, leaving 9 bases between the germline ends. The CDR3 loop spans 14 amino acids. Germline V gene sequence: CDR1 MDHEN, CDR2 SYDVKM. As DNA, the CDR3 is TGTGCCAGCAGCCCGAGCTATAGCAATCAGCCCCAGCATTTT. Encoded protein: CASSPSYSNQPQHF.

The chain uses TRBV24-1 and TRBJ1-4; D unresolved. The CDR3 runs 18 residues. The V and J ends lost 3 bases and 3 bases respectively, with 19 bases between them. CDR1 and CDR2 (germline): KGHDR, SFDVKD. The CDR3 loop reads CATSDGQPNFGSNEKLFF. CDR3 coding DNA: TGTGCCACCAGTGATGGGCAGCCGAATTTTGGATCTAATGAAAAACTGTTTTTT.

The genes are TRBV24-1 and TRBJ1-6; D is possibly TRBD1 (6 bases). V was clipped by 8 bases and J by 0 bases, with 19 bases between them. The CDR3 is 18 amino acids. CDR1 and CDR2 (germline): KGHDR, SFDVKD. CDR3 DNA: TGTGCCACCACCCTGGGACACATACAGAGCTCCTATAATTCACCCCTCCACTTT. Its protein product is CATTLGHIQSSYNSPLHF.

This chain uses TRBV5-1 with TRBJ1-1, with 9 positions matching TRBD1. The CDR3 loop spans 13 amino acids. The junction had 5 bases not matched to a gene; V was cut back by 4 bases and J by 7 bases. The germline V gene has CDR1 SGHRS and CDR2 YFSETQ. The CDR3 region has the DNA TGCGCCAGCAGCGGGGGACAGGGTAATGAAGCTTTCTTT. This gives the protein CASSGGQGNEAFF.

The rearrangement uses TRBV5-1 and TRBJ2-7, with 13 nucleotides matching TRBD2. Germline V gives CDR1 SGHRS, CDR2 YFSETQ. The trim removed 3 bases at V and 5 bases at J, leaving 5 bases unmatched. The CDR3 has 15 residues. The CDR3 here is CASSSTGTSGDEQYF. The CDR3 bases are TGCGCCAGCAGCTCTACCGGGACTAGCGGGGACGAGCAGTACTTC.

The V call is TRBV30, the J call TRBJ2-5; a possible D gene is TRBD1 (6 bases). Trimming took off 8 bases at V and 5 bases at J, with 15 bases between the two ends. CDR3 length: 12 residues. Germline CDR1 GTSNPN, CDR2 SVGIG (reference sequence). The CDR3 is CARSWGRETQYF. The CDR3 DNA reads as TGTGCCCGATCGTGGGGGCGGGAGACCCAGTACTTC.

This clone turned up a few times. The rearrangement uses TRBV9 and TRBJ2-2; 8 bases map to TRBD2. This CDR3 is built from 16 residues. With V trimmed by 0 bases and J by 0 bases, 1 base remained unmatched. Germline V gene sequence: CDR1 SGDLS, CDR2 YYNGEE. CDR3 sequence: CASSVETSANTGELFF. CDR3 nucleotide sequence: TGTGCCAGCAGCGTAGAGACTAGCGCGAACACCGGGGAGCTGTTTTTT.

This clone occurred a few times. The chain links TRBV11-2 to TRBJ1-2; 7 bases are a match to TRBD1. Germline-derived CDR1 and CDR2 are SGHAT and FQNNGV. This CDR3 contains 16 residues. Germline trimming cut 4 bases from V and 4 bases from J; bases unmatched to any gene: 12. CDR3 sequence (DNA): TGTGCCAGCAGCTCGAGGAACAGGGGAACGGCCTATGGCTACACCTTC. Translation: CASSSRNRGTAYGYTF.

This chain joins TRBV5-8 and TRBJ2-5, with TRBD2 matching 12 bases. This CDR3 contains 18 residues. Germline CDR1 reads SGHTS; CDR2 reads YDEGEE. J was trimmed by 5 bases and V by 3 bases; bases with no gene match: 14. CDR3 coding DNA: TGTGCCAGCAGCTCGGTCGTGACTAGCGGGGGCTGGGGGGAGACCCAGTACTTC. Translation gives CASSSVVTSGGWGETQYF.

This chain links TRBV20-1 with TRBJ1-2, with TRBD1 as a possible D gene (5 bases). Looked up from germline, CDR1 is DFQATT and CDR2 is SNEGSKA (reference sequence). Trimming stripped 3 bases from V and 3 bases from J, with 11 bases between. The length of the CDR3 is 13 residues. The DNA of the CDR3 is TGCAGTGCTAGTAGCGGGGGTGACTATGGCTACACCTTC. Protein: CSASSGGDYGYTF.

This clone was counted a single time. This rearrangement joins TRBV7-9 to TRBJ2-5; D is unclear. CDR3 length: 16 amino acids. Germline V gene data show CDR1 as SEHNR and CDR2 as FQNEAQ (reference sequence). Trimming cost V 1 base and J 5 bases, with 17 bases left between them. Here the CDR3 DNA reads TGTGCCAGCAGCTTAGGTCTTCCTGCCCCCGGGGAGACCCAGTACTTC. Protein: CASSLGLPAPGETQYF.

This chain joins TRBV6-1 and TRBJ1-6, with D maybe TRBD1 (6 bases). Per the germline V gene, CDR1 is MNHNS and CDR2 is SASEGT. Trimming removed 2 bases at V and 7 bases at J, with 12 bases between. The CDR3 spans 15 residues. The CDR3 nucleotides are TGTGCCAGCAGTGAAAGGGGGACACGGAATTCACCCCTCCACTTT. Translated, it gives CASSERGTRNSPLHF.

The chain has TRBV2 and TRBJ2-5; 9 nucleotides line up with TRBD1. Looked up from germline, CDR1 is SNHLY and CDR2 is FYNNEI. The CDR3 contains 14 residues. Unmatched junction bases numbered 11, after V lost 10 bases and J lost 5 bases. CDR3 DNA: TGTGCCACCGACTCCGGGACAGGGAGCGAGACCCAGTACTTC. This sequence encodes CATDSGTGSETQYF.

This chain joins TRBV9 and TRBJ1-5; the match to TRBD1 covers 9 bases. CDR1 SGDLS and CDR2 YYNGEE come from the germline V gene. This CDR3 has 16 residues. Trimming removed 4 bases from V and 4 bases from J; junction bases left unmatched: 9. CDR3 sequence: CASSPGGQGVNQPQHF. In DNA, the CDR3 is TGTGCCAGCAGCCCAGGGGGACAGGGTGTTAATCAGCCCCAGCATTTT.

The chain combines TRBV7-9 with TRBJ1-1; tentative D call: TRBD1 (5 bases). V was pared by 4 bases and J by 7 bases, with 19 bases between. This CDR3 contains 15 residues. In germline, CDR1 is SEHNR, CDR2 FQNEAQ (reference sequence). CDR3 loop: CASSSYWGRVGEAFF. In nucleotides, the CDR3 is TGTGCCAGCAGCTCCTATTGGGGCAGGGTCGGTGAAGCTTTCTTT.

The chain links TRBV13 to TRBJ1-3; D perhaps matches TRBD1 (6 bases). CDR3 size: 13 residues. CDR1 is PRHDT, CDR2 FYEKMQ, per germline (reference sequence). V was cut by 4 bases and J by 5 bases, with 9 bases left in between. The chain's CDR3 is CASSSDSRNTIYF. CDR3 DNA: TGTGCCAGCAGCTCGGACAGTCGAAACACCATATATTTT. Variable domain in full (rest from reference TRBV13 and TRBJ1-3): AAGVIQSPRHLIKEKRETATLKCYPIPRHDTVYWYQQGPGQDPQFLISFYEKMQSDKGSIPDRFSAQQFSDYHSELNMSSLELGDSALYFCASSSDSRNTIYFGEGSWLTVV.

This sequence joins TRBV28 and TRBJ1-2; D perhaps matches TRBD1 (6 bases). CDR1 MDHEN and CDR2 SYDVKM come from the germline V gene. This CDR3 is 14 amino acids long. V lost 3 bases, J lost 5 bases, and 13 bases lay in between. This chain's CDR3 is CASSLTGTTYGYTF. In DNA, the CDR3 is TGTGCCAGCAGTTTGACCGGGACAACGTATGGCTACACCTTC.

The chain carries TRBV5-1 and TRBJ1-2; no clear D. There are 15 residues in the CDR3. CDR1 SGHRS and CDR2 YFSETQ come from the germline V gene. Trimming removed 4 bases from V and 8 bases from J, with 21 bases in between. DNA for the CDR3: TGCGCCAGCAGCCCTACAATATCGAGGAACTTCGGCTACACCTTC. Translation: CASSPTISRNFGYTF.

The rearrangement links TRBV10-3 to TRBJ2-2, with D hard to call. The CDR3 runs to 12 residues. The germline CDR1 and CDR2 sequences are ENHRY and SYGVKD. V gave up 10 bases and J gave up 3 bases, with 9 bases separating them. The CDR3 region has the DNA TGTGCCACCCTCTCAGACACCGGGGAGCTGTTTTTT. It is translated as CATLSDTGELFF.

V and J are TRBV2 and TRBJ2-1; D is undetermined. V lost 3 bases and J lost 3, with 3 bases in between. Germline CDR1 SNHLY, CDR2 FYNNEI. The CDR3 has 12 amino acids. The CDR3: CASSDSYNEQFF. The CDR3 DNA reads as TGTGCCAGCAGTGATAGCTACAATGAGCAGTTCTTC.

In its sample, this clone was seen once. The rearrangement joins TRBV12-2 to TRBJ1-5; the listed D gene, TRBD1, was not tested against the DNA. TRBV12-2 is a recognized pseudogene. The length of the CDR3 is 17 residues. CDR3 coding DNA: TGTGCAAGTCGCTTAGCACCGGTGGCAGGGGATATGGGTCCCCAGCATTTT. Its translation is CASRLAPVAGDMGPQHF.

The chain has TRBV11-2 and TRBJ2-1; 8 positions agree with TRBD2. The V gene end was trimmed by 7 bases and the J gene end by 3 bases; junction bases not matched to a gene: 11. The CDR3 consists of 16 residues. Germline CDR1 is SGHAT and CDR2 is FQNNGV. The CDR3 DNA reads as TGTGCCAGCAAGTACGGGGCGGGGGGTCACTACAATGAGCAGTTCTTC. As protein: CASKYGAGGHYNEQFF.

This rearrangement joins TRBV5-4 to TRBJ2-2; 8 nucleotides match TRBD2. V shed 0 bases, J shed 7 bases, and the junction held 5 bases outside the gene matches. Looked up from germline, CDR1 is SGHNT and CDR2 is YYREEE (reference sequence). The CDR3 extends over 15 amino acids. Written as DNA, the CDR3 is TGTGCCAGCAGCTTGGCCGGGAGGGTTATCGGGGAGCTGTTTTTT. It specifies CASSLAGRVIGELFF.